The 3 T cell receptor beta chains presented below share a single source sample, sequenced in a study of blood T cell repertoires in COVID-19. Generated by immunoSEQ multiplex PCR, the TCRdb table keeps only in-frame clones and is missing some. The repertoire holds around 16,000 clones, with approximately 80% as singletons. Sequencing input: peripheral blood. The receptors originated from a human donor in a cohort sampled during active COVID-19.

The chain has TRBV9 and TRBJ2-5; 9 bases are a match to TRBD1. The CDR3 spans 15 residues. CDR1 and CDR2 (germline): SGDLS, YYNGEE. After removal of 3 bases from V and 4 bases from J, the junction contained 7 bases not matched to a gene. Here the CDR3 reads CASSAWTGAGETQYF. In nucleotides, the CDR3 is TGTGCCAGCAGCGCATGGACAGGGGCAGGAGAGACCCAGTACTTC.

The chain carries TRBV7-9 and TRBJ2-7, with D possibly TRBD2 on 6 matching bases. The CDR3 sequence is 13 residues long. The V end was cut by 0 bases, the J end by 7 bases, with 10 bases between. Per germline, CDR1 SEHNR and CDR2 FQNEAQ (reference sequence). The CDR3 nucleotides read TGTGCCAGCAGCTTAGCGGAGGGGCAAGAGCAGTACTTC. This encodes CASSLAEGQEQYF.

This chain connects TRBV7-2 to TRBJ2-3; the D gene is possibly TRBD2 (6 bases). Between the trimmed V and J ends, which lost 2 bases and 4 bases, there was a span of 13 bases. Germline V gene data show CDR1 as SGHTA and CDR2 as FQGNSA. CDR3 length: 15 amino acids. CDR3 nucleotides: TGTGCCAGCAGCTTAATGGGGGGAAGGTCAGATACGCAGTATTTT. Its translation: CASSLMGGRSDTQYF.